This TCR beta chain was captured by sequencing in a study of blood T cell repertoires in COVID-19. Study-level information: Acute-phase and convalescent COVID-19 samples originated in the United States, Italy and Spain. T cells, B-cell-depleted T cells, or PBMCs supplied cDNA or gDNA.

In the source study's methods: How many nucleated cells were present was estimated from reference gene primer amplification. Here immunoSEQ multiplex PCR was the method, and the copy in TCRdb shows in-frame clones only, minus some. The DNA was the basis for D and trimming; V, J and clone size are from that table. The sample includes roughly 150,000 clones, about 72% of them seen just once. J lost 2 bases, V lost 0 bases, and 1 base had no gene match. Germline V CDR1 and CDR2: SGHAT, FQNNGV. The CDR3 is 16 amino acids. The receptor was derived from a man in his 60s who had recovered from COVID-19. This chain joins TRBV11-2 and TRBJ2-3, with 11 bases identical to TRBD2. Sample: peripheral blood. In DNA, the CDR3 is TGTGCCAGCAGCTTAGAACTAGCGGGGGCCACAGATACGCAGTATTTT. The encoded protein is CASSLELAGATDTQYF.